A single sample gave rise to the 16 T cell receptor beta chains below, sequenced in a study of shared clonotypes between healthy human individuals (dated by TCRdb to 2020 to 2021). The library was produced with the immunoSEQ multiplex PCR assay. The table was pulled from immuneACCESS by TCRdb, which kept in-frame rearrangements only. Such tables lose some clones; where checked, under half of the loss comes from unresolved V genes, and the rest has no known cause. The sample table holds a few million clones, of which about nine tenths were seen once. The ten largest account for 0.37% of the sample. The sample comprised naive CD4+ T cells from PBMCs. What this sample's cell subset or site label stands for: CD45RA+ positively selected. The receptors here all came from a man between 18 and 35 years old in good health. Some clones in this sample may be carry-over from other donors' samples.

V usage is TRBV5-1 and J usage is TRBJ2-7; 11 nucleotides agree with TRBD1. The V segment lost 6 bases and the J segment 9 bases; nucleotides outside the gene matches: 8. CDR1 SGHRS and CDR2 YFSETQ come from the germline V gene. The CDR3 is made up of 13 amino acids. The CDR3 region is CASTWTGGGGQYF. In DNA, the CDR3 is TGCGCCAGCACCTGGACAGGGGGCGGAGGGCAGTACTTC.

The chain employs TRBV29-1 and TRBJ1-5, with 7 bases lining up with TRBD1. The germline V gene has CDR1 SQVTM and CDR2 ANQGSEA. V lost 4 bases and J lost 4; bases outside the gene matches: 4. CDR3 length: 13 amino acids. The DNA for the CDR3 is TGCAGCGTTGCAGGGGGGCTGAATCAGCCCCAGCATTTT. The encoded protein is CSVAGGLNQPQHF.

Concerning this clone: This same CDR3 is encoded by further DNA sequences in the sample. The CDR3: CASSLVVANTGELFF. In DNA form, the CDR3 reads TGCGCCAGCAGCTTGGTCGTCGCCAACACCGGGGAGCTGTTTTTT. The chain joins TRBV5-1 to TRBJ2-2, with unresolved D. V gave up 0 bases and J gave up 2 bases, with 8 bases separating them. Per the germline V gene, CDR1 is SGHRS and CDR2 is YFSETQ. CDR3 size: 15 residues.

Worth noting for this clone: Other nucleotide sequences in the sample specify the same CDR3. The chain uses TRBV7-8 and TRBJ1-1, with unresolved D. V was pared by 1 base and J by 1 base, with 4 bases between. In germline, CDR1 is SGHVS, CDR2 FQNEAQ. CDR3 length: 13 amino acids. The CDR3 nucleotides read TGTGCCAGCAGCTTAGTTCAGAACACTGAAGCTTTCTTT. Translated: CASSLVQNTEAFF.

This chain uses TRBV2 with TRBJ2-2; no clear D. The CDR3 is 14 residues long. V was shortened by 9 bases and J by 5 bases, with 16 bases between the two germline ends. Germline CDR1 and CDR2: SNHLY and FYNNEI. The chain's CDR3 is CARSSDQPTGELFF. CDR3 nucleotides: TGTGCCAGAAGCTCGGACCAACCTACCGGGGAGCTGTTTTTT.

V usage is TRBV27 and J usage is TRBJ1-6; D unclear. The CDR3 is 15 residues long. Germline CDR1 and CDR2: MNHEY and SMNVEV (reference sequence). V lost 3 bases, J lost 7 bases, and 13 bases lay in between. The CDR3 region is CASSFRILENSPLHF. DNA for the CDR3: TGTGCCAGCAGTTTCCGGATTCTAGAGAATTCACCCCTCCACTTT.

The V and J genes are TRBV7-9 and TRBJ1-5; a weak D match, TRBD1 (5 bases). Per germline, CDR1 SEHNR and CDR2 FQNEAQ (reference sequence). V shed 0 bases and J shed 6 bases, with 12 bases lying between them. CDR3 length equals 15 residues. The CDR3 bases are TGTGCCAGCAGCTTAGCCGGGGCACTAGCTCAGCCCCAGCATTTT. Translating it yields CASSLAGALAQPQHF.

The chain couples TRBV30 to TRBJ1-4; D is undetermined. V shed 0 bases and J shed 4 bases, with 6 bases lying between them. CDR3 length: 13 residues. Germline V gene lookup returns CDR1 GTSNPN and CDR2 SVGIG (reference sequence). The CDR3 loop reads CAWSVLINEKLFF. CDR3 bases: TGTGCCTGGAGTGTACTGATTAATGAAAAACTGTTTTTT.

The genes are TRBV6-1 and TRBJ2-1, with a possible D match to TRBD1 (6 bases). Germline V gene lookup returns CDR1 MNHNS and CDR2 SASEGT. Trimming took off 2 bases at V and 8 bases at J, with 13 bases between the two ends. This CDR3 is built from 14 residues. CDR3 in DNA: TGTGCCAGCAGTGAATTTGTCAGGGGCTATGAGCAGTTCTTC. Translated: CASSEFVRGYEQFF.

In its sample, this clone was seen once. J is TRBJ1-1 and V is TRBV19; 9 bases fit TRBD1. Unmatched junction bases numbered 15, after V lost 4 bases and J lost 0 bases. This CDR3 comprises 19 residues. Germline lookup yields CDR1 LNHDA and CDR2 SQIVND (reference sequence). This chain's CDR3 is CASSTLDRGHASMNTEAFF. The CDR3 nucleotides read TGTGCCAGTAGTACATTGGACAGGGGCCACGCCTCCATGAACACTGAAGCTTTCTTT. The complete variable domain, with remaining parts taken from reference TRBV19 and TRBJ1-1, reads DGGITQSPKYLFRKEGQNVTLSCEQNLNHDAMYWYRQDPGQGLRLIYYSQIVNDFQKGDIAEGYSVSREKKESFPLTVTSAQKNPTAFYLCASSTLDRGHASMNTEAFFGQGTRLTVV.

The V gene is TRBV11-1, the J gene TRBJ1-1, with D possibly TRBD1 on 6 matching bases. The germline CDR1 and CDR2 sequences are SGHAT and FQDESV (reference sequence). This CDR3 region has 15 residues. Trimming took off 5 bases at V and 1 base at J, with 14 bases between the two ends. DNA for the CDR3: TGTGCCAGCAGCACCGTAGGGGGGAGGAACACTGAAGCTTTCTTT. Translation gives CASSTVGGRNTEAFF. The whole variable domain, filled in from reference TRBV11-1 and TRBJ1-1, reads EAEVAQSPRYKITEKSQAVAFWCDPISGHATLYWYRQILGQGPELLVQFQDESVVDDSQLPKDRFSAERLKGVDSTLKIQPAELGDSAMYLCASSTVGGRNTEAFFGQGTRLTVV.

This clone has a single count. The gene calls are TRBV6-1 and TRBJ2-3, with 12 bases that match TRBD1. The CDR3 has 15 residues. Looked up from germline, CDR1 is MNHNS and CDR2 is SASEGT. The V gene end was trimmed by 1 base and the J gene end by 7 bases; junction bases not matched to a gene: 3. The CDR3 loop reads CASSEGDRGLYTQYF. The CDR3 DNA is TGTGCCAGCAGTGAAGGGGACAGGGGGCTATATACGCAGTATTTT.

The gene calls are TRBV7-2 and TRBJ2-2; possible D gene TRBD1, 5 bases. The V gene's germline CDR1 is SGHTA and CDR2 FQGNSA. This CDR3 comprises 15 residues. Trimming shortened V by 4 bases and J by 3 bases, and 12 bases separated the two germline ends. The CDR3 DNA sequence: TGTGCCAGCAGCTCGTCCCGACAGCACACCGGGGAGCTGTTTTTT. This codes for CASSSSRQHTGELFF.

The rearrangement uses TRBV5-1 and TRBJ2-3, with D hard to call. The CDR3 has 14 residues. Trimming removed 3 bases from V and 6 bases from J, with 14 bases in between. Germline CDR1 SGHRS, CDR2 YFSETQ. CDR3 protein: CASSSASKWDTQYF. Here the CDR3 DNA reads TGCGCCAGCAGCTCAGCATCCAAATGGGATACGCAGTATTTT.

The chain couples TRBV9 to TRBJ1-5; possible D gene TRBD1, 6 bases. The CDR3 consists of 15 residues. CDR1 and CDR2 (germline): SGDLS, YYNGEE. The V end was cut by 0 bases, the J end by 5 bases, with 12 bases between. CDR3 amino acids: CASSVERTGHQPQHF. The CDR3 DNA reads TGTGCCAGCAGCGTAGAACGAACAGGGCATCAGCCCCAGCATTTT.

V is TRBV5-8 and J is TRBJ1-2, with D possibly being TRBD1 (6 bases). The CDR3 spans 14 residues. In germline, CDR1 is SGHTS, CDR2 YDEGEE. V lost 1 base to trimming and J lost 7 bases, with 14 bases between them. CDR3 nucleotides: TGTGCCAGCAGCTTGAGCGTACAGGGCCTTGGCTACACCTTC. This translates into CASSLSVQGLGYTF.